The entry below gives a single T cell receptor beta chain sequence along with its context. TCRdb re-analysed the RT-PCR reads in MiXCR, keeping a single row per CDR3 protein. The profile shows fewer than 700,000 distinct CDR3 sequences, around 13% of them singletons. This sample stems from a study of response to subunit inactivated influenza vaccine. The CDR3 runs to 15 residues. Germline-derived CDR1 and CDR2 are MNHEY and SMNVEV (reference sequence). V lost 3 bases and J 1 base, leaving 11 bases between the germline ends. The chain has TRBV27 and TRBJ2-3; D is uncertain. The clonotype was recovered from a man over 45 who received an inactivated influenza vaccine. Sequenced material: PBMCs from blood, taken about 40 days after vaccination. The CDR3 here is CASSFTTSRTDTQYF. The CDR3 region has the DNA TGTGCCAGCAGTTTTACGACCTCCCGCACAGATACGCAGTATTTT.